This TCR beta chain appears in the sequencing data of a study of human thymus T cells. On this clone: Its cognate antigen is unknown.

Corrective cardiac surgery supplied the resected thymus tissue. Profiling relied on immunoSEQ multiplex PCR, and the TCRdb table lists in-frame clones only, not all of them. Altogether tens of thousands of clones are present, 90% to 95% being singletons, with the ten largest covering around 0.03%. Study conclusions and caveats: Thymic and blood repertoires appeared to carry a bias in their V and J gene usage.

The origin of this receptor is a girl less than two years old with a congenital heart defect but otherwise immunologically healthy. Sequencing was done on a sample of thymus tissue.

In nucleotides, the CDR3 is TGTGCCAGCAGCTTAAGACTAGCGGGCGCTTTGTTCGTTGAGCAGTTCTTC. It specifies CASSLRLAGALFVEQFF. V and J are TRBV11-2 and TRBJ2-1; 10 bases match TRBD2. Germline V lookup: CDR1 SGHAT, CDR2 FQNNGV. This CDR3 has 17 residues. V shed 2 bases, J shed 9 bases, and the junction held 13 bases outside the gene matches.